This section outlines one TCR beta chain sequence together with its context. Germline V gives CDR1 SGHNT, CDR2 YYREEE (reference sequence). V was cut by 5 bases and J by 1 base, with 15 bases left in between. This CDR3 is built from 15 residues. As processed by the authors: Reference gene primer amplification yielded estimated nucleated cell counts. The repertoire was sequenced with immunoSEQ multiplex PCR; TCRdb's copy has only in-frame clones and lacks some. V and J calls plus clone size are reproduced from that table; the DNA served to infer D and trimming. The data contain approximately 290,000 clones, 87% of them singletons. This specimen comes from a study of blood T cell repertoires in COVID-19. Study overall: Sites across the United States, Italy and Spain contributed samples from acute and convalescent COVID-19. T cells, B-cell-depleted T cells, or PBMCs supplied cDNA or gDNA.

The TCR was taken from a man younger than 30 with active or convalescent COVID-19. Sequences were obtained from peripheral blood. The chain couples TRBV5-4 to TRBJ1-1; possibly TRBD1 for D (5 bases). The CDR3 protein is CASSMEGRGNTEAFF. The CDR3 nucleotides read TGTGCCAGCAGTATGGAAGGGAGGGGGAACACTGAAGCTTTCTTT.